Sequencing of this T cell receptor beta chain was carried out in a study of cytomegalovirus exposure and HLA in healthy donors. Regarding the study as a whole: When analyzed later, the rates of TCR association showed variation by HLA locus, with DRB1 the most and HLA-C the fewest. A later analysis linked a missense variant in DCLRE1C to the trimming of TCR beta V and J genes.

As to this clone: Its antigen is unknown.

Germline V CDR1 and CDR2: LGHNA, YSLEER. Germline trimming cut 1 base from V and 6 bases from J; bases unmatched to any gene: 15. The CDR3 extends over 18 amino acids. The PCR contained 60 Vbeta and 13 Jbeta primers. The method was immunoSEQ multiplex PCR; TCRdb's version includes in-frame clones alone and lacks a portion of them. The repertoire consists of some 99,000 clones, with around three quarters occurring once and the leading ten covering 2% to 2.5%. What was sequenced was PBMCs. This sequence joins TRBV4-3 and TRBJ2-3, with 8 bases lining up with TRBD2. The clonotype originates from a middle-aged man in good health and CMV-seronegative. CDR3 sequence (DNA): TGCGCCAGCAGCCAAGGACCTCCGGGACTAGATGCGGCTGATACGCAGTATTTT. Its translation is CASSQGPPGLDAADTQYF.